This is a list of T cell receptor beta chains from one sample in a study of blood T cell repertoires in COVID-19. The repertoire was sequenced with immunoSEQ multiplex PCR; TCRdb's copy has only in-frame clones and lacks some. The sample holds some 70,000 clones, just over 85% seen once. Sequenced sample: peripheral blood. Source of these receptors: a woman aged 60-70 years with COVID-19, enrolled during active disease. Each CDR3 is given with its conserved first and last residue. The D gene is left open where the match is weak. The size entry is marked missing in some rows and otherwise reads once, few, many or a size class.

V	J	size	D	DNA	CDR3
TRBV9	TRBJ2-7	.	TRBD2	TGTGCCAGCAGCCCCGGGGAGGGGATAGCATACGAGCAGTACTTC	CASSPGEGIAYEQYF
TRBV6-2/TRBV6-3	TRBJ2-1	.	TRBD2	TGTGCCAGCAGTCTAAGCGGGGGGACCTACAATGAGCAGTTCTTC	CASSLSGGTYNEQFF
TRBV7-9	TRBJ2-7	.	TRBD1	TGTGCCAGCGTCTACCGGGACAGGCCCGTCCACGAGCAGTACTTC	CASVYRDRPVHEQYF
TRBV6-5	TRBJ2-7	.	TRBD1	TGTGCCAGCAGTCCCCAGACAGGGGTTCGCTACGAGCAGTACTTC	CASSPQTGVRYEQYF
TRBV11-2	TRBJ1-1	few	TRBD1	TGTGCCAGCAGCCCGACAGGGGGGGGCACTGAAGCTTTCTTT	CASSPTGGGTEAFF
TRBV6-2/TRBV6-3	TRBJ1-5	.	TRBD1	TGTGCCAGCAGTTACCATAGTGGGACAGGGATTGTGAGACCCGGCCCGCCCCAGCATTTT	CASSYHSGTGIVRPGPPQHF
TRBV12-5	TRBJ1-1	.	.	TGTGCTAGTGGTTTGGAGCAGGGCACTGAAGCTTTCTTT	CASGLEQGTEAFF
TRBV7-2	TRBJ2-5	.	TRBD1	TGTGCCAGCAGCTCAGGACAGGGTAAAGAGACCCAGTACTTC	CASSSGQGKETQYF
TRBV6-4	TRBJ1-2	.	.	TGTGCCAGCAGTGACTCCGGCACCGCACAGGTCGGCTACACCTTC	CASSDSGTAQVGYTF
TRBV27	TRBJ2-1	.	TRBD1	TGTGCCAGCAACAGGGGGAACAACAATGAGCAGTTCTTC	CASNRGNNNEQFF
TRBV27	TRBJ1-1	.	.	TGTGCCAGCGGCCCCAGGGGAATGAACACTGAAGCTTTCTTT	CASGPRGMNTEAFF
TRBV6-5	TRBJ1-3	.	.	TGTGCCAGCAGTCCCCGGGTTATCTCTGGAAACACCATATATTTT	CASSPRVISGNTIYF
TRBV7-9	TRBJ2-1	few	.	TGTGCCAGCAGTCGGGACTTTGGGGACAATGAGCAGTTCTTC	CASSRDFGDNEQFF
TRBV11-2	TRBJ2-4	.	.	TGTGCCAGCAGCTTGGGGGGGGCGTCTGGAAACATTCAGTACTTC	CASSLGGASGNIQYF
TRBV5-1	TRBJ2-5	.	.	TGCGCCAGCAGCTTTGGTCCCCAGGAGACCCAGTACTTC	CASSFGPQETQYF
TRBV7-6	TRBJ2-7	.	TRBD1	TGTGCCAGCAGCTTAGGGACAGGGCCGAACTACGAGCAGTACTTC	CASSLGTGPNYEQYF
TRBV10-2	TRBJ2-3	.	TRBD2	TGCGCCGTCTGGACTAGAACCCCAGATACGCAGTATTTT	CAVWTRTPDTQYF
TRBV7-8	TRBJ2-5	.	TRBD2	TGTGCCAGCAGCCTCGGGACTAGCGGGGGTGGGGTAGAGACCCAGTACTTC	CASSLGTSGGGVETQYF
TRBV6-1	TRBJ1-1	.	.	TGTGCCAGCAGTGAAAAATGGAGGGGGGGCGGCACTGAAGCTTTCTTT	CASSEKWRGGGTEAFF
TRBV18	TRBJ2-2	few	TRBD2	TGTGCCAGCTCACCCTCAGCGGGAGAGGGAACCGGGGAGCTGTTTTTT	CASSPSAGEGTGELFF
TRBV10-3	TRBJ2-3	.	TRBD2	TGTGCCATCAAGGCTAGCGGGGGCACAGATACGCAGTATTTT	CAIKASGGTDTQYF
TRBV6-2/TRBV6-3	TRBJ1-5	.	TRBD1	TGTGCCAGCAGCCGGACAGGTAGCAATCAGCCCCAGCATTTT	CASSRTGSNQPQHF
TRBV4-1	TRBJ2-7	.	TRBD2	TGCGCCAGCAGCCAAGATAAGTGGACTAGCGGGAGAAGCTCCTACGAGCAGTACTTC	CASSQDKWTSGRSSYEQYF
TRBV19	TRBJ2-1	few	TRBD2	TGTGCCAGTAGTCGACTAGCGGGAGCTGAGAATGAGCAGTTCTTC	CASSRLAGAENEQFF
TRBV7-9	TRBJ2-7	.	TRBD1	TGTGCCAGCAGCTTCTCTCAACCCCGGGACAGGGGCGATACCTACGAGCAGTACTTC	CASSFSQPRDRGDTYEQYF
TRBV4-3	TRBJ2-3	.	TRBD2	TGCGCCAGCAGCCCGGGACTAGCGGGCAGGGATACGCAGTATTTT	CASSPGLAGRDTQYF
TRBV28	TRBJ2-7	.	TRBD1	TGTGCCAGCAGTACAGGATACAGGGGGCCTCGCTACGAGCAGTACTTC	CASSTGYRGPRYEQYF
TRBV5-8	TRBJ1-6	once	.	TGTGCCAGCAGCTTGGTTCGGGGTTCACCCCTCCACTTT	CASSLVRGSPLHF
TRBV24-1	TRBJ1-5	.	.	TGTGCCACCAGTGACCGCGGGGACCGGCAGCCCCAGCATTTT	CATSDRGDRQPQHF
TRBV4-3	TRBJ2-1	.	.	TGCGCCAGCAGCCAAGGGGGCGAGCAGTTCTTC	CASSQGGEQFF
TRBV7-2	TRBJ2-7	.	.	TGTGCCAGCAGTTCCTGGGGGCCGACAGACGAGCAGTACTTC	CASSSWGPTDEQYF
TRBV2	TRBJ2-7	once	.	TGTGCCAGCAGAAATCAGGGACATTCCTACGAGCAGTACTTC	CASRNQGHSYEQYF